A selection of T cell receptor beta chains follows, all from one sample in a study of CD8+CD57+ T cells in acquired aplastic anemia. TCRdb recomputed calls from the reads with MiXCR, one row per CDR3 protein. The sample shows about 180,000 distinct CDR3 sequences, 63% of them seen only once. Sequenced sample: sorted CD4+, CD8+, or CD8+CD57+ T cells (not recorded which) from PBMCs. These receptors all stem from a human donor with aplastic anemia. CDR3s include the opening cysteine and the closing phenylalanine or tryptophan. A D gene is named only where the DNA matches it firmly.

TRBV29-1,TRBD1,TRBJ2-1,CSGRTGSWEQFF
TRBV10-3,TRBD1,TRBJ2-7,CAIGTGGYEQYF
TRBV4-2,-,TRBJ2-7,CASSLGIRSYEQYF
TRBV19,TRBD1,TRBJ2-7,CASRSGQGPYEQYF
TRBV9,-,TRBJ2-2,CASSVAGTGELFF
TRBV7-9,-,TRBJ1-1,CASEMNTEAFF
TRBV20-1,-,TRBJ2-1,CSATPEGSGSYNEQFF
TRBV6-5,-,TRBJ2-7,CASSYSGRTTYEQYF
TRBV20-1,-,TRBJ2-6,CSATPFGANVLTF
TRBV7-7,-,TRBJ2-5,CASSSGAAQETQYF
TRBV12-3/TRBV12-4,-,TRBJ2-7,CASSAQAYEQYF
TRBV20-1,TRBD1,TRBJ2-3,CSARHRGTGITDTQYF
TRBV7-6,-,TRBJ1-3,CASSLEPSRSGNTIYF
TRBV2,-,TRBJ2-7,CASRYTGPWAGEQYF
TRBV19,-,TRBJ2-2,CASSIGGINTGELFF
TRBV11-3,TRBD1,TRBJ1-1,CASSSRGQGNTEAFF
TRBV7-2,-,TRBJ1-1,CASSDHRELNTEAFF
TRBV25-1,-,TRBJ1-4,CASSETRGKAGEKLFF
TRBV2,-,TRBJ1-1,CASHYYRGDRTEAFF
TRBV7-8,-,TRBJ2-3,CASSLGPGSTDTQYF
TRBV7-9,-,TRBJ2-2,CASSLALGANTGELFF
TRBV2,TRBD1,TRBJ1-6,CASSGQGDNSPLHF
TRBV6-1,-,TRBJ2-7,CASKISSVGSYEQYF
TRBV20-1,-,-,CSARDGGPYEQYF
TRBV10-3,-,TRBJ2-1,CATRGAGDNNEQFF
TRBV5-1,-,TRBJ1-2,CASSYGLAGDYTF
TRBV24-1,-,TRBJ1-6,CATSDLRRGPQGNSPLHF
TRBV12-3/TRBV12-4,-,TRBJ2-7,CASSRVVSYEQYF
TRBV25-1,TRBD1,TRBJ2-7,CASSAQGRAYEQYF
TRBV7-2,-,TRBJ2-5,CASSTRAPQETQYF
TRBV10-1,TRBD2,TRBJ2-1,CAISLGTIYNEQFF
TRBV27,TRBD1,TRBJ1-2,CASSLSWDRVGYGYTF
TRBV24-1,-,TRBJ2-1,CATGPRTYNEQFF
TRBV2,-,TRBJ2-7,CASSELSGNYEQYF
TRBV10-3,-,TRBJ2-7,CAISEMTGRSIEQYF
TRBV5-1,TRBD1,TRBJ1-2,CASSLPRDRGTYGYTF
TRBV24-1,-,TRBJ2-5,CATSDHQETQYF
TRBV2,-,TRBJ1-1,CASRVNFRAFANTEAFF
TRBV2,-,TRBJ1-6,CASRIQGSPLHF
TRBV4-1,-,TRBJ2-7,CASSQGPSSYEQYF
TRBV7-9,TRBD1,TRBJ2-1,CASSHPGGNEQFF
TRBV2,-,TRBJ1-4,CASRKGTNEKLFF
TRBV7-8,-,TRBJ1-1,CASSSRRMNTEAFF
TRBV7-9,TRBD1,TRBJ1-5,CASSPTGPNQPQHF
TRBV2,-,TRBJ2-7,CASSEDRIGEQYF
TRBV19,TRBD1,TRBJ1-2,CASKDPGGSHYGYTF
TRBV7-9,-,TRBJ2-3,CASSQMSTDTQYF
TRBV12-3/TRBV12-4,-,TRBJ1-1,CASSLAHMSTEAFF
TRBV5-1,TRBD1,TRBJ1-6,CASSLVPLGGGQGNSPLHF
TRBV20-1,TRBD2,TRBJ2-7,CSARDIAGAAAEQYF